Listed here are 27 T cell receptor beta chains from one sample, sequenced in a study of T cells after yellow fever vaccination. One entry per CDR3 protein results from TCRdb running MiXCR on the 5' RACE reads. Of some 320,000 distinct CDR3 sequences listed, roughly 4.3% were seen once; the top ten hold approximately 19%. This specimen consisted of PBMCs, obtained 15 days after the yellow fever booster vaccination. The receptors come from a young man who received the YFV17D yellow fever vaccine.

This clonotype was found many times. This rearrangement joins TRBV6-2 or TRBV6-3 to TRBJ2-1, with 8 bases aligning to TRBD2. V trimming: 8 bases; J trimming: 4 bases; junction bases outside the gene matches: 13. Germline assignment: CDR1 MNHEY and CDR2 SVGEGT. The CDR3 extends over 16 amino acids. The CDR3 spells CASYRWGGGTYNEQFF. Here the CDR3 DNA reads TGTGCCAGCTACCGGTGGGGCGGGGGGACTTACAATGAGCAGTTCTTC.

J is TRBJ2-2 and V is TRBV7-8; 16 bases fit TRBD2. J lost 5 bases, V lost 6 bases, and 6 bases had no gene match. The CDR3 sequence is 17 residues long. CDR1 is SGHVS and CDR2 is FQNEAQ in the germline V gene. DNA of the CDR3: TGTGCCAGCAGGGGACTAGCGGGGGGGAGGCGGACCGGGGAGCTGTTTTTT. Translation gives CASRGLAGGRRTGELFF. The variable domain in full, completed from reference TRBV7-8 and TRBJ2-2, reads GAGVSQSPRYKVAKRGQDVALRCDPISGHVSLFWYQQALGQGPEFLTYFQNEAQLDKSGLPSDRFFAERPEGSVSTLKIQRTQQEDSAVYLCASRGLAGGRRTGELFFGEGSRLTVL.

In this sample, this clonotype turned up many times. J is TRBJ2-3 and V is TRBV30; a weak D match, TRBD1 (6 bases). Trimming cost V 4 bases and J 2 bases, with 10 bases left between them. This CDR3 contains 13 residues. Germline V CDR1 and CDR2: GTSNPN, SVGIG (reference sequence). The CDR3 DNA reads TGTGCCTGGAACAGGGATTTCACAGATACGCAGTATTTT. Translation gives CAWNRDFTDTQYF.

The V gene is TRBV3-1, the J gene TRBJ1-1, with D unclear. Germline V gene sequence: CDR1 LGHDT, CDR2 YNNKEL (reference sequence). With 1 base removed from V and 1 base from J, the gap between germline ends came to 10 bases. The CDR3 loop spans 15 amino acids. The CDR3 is CASSQGVFGNTEAFF. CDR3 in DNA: TGTGCCAGCAGCCAAGGAGTTTTCGGGAACACTGAAGCTTTCTTT.

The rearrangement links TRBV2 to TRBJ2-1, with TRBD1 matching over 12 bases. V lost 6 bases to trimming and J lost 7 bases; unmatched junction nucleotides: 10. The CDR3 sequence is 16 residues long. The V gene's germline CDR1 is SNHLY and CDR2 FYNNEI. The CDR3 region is CASRLPGTGGANEQFF. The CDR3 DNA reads TGTGCCAGCAGATTACCAGGGACAGGGGGCGCTAATGAGCAGTTCTTC.

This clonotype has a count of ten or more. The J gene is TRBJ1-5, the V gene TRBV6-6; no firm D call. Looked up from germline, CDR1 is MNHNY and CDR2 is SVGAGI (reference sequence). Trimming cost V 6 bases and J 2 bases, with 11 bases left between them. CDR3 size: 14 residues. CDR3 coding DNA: TGTGCCAGCAGCCACTCTAGGGGCAATCAGCCCCAGCATTTT. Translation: CASSHSRGNQPQHF.

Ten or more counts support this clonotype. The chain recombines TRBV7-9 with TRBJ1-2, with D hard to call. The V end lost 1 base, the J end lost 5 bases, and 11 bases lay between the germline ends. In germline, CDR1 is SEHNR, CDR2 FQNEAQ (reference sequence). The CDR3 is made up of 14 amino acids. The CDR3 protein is CASSLGGPVYGYTF. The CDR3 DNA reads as TGTGCCAGCAGCTTAGGAGGGCCAGTGTATGGCTACACCTTC.

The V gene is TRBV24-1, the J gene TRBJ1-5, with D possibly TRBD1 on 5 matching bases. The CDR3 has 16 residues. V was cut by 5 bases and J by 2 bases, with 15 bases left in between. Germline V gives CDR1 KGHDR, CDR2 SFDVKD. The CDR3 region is CATSARDAYGNQPQHF. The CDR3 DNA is TGTGCCACCAGTGCCAGGGACGCATATGGCAATCAGCCCCAGCATTTT.

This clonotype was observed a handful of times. CDR3 coding DNA: TGTGCCAGCAGCTTACAGGACAACTATGGCTACACCTTC. It is translated as CASSLQDNYGYTF. J is TRBJ1-2 and V is TRBV7-2; D is unresolved. Trimming left V 2 bases short and J 2 bases short, with 6 bases between. The CDR3 is made up of 13 amino acids. The V gene's germline CDR1 is SGHTA and CDR2 FQGNSA.

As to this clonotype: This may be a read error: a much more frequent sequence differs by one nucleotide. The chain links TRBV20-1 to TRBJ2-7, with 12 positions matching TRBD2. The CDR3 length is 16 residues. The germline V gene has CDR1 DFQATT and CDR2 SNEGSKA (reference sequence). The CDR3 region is CSARAMGLAGNYEEYF. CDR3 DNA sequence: TGCAGTGCTAGAGCTATGGGACTAGCGGGCAACTACGAGGAGTACTTC.

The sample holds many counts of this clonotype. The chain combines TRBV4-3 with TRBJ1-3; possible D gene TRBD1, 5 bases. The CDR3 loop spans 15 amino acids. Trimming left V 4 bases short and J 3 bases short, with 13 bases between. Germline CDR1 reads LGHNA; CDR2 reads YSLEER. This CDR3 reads CASSRDQGVGNTIYF. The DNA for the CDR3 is TGCGCCAGCAGCCGGGATCAGGGAGTTGGAAACACCATATATTTT.

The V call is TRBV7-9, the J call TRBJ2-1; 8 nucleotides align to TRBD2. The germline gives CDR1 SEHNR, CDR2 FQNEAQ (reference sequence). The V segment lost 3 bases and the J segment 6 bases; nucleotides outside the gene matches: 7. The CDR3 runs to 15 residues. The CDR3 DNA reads TGTGCCAGCAGCTTCACGGGGGGGGCTTTCAATGAGCAGTTCTTC. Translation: CASSFTGGAFNEQFF. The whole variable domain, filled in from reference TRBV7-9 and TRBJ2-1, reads DTGVSQNPRHKITKRGQNVTFRCDPISEHNRLYWYRQTLGQGPEFLTYFQNEAQLEKSRLLSDRFSAERPKGSFSTLEIQRTEQGDSAMYLCASSFTGGAFNEQFFGPGTRLTVL.

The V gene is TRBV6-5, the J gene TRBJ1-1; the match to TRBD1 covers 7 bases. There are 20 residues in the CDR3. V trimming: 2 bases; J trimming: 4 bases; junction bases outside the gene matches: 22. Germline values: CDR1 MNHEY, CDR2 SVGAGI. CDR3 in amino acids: CASSYLGRGDLLGSPTEAFF. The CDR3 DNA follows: TGTGCCAGCAGTTACCTGGGCAGGGGGGATCTACTCGGGAGTCCCACTGAAGCTTTCTTT.

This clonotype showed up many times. The CDR3 DNA reads TGTGCCAGCACCCTCAGGCAAAGGGGAAACACCATATATTTT. Amino acids: CASTLRQRGNTIYF. The chain links TRBV7-9 to TRBJ1-3; D is unresolved. The CDR3 is 14 residues long. Germline V gene lookup returns CDR1 SEHNR and CDR2 FQNEAQ (reference sequence). V was clipped by 7 bases and J by 4 bases, with 14 bases between them.

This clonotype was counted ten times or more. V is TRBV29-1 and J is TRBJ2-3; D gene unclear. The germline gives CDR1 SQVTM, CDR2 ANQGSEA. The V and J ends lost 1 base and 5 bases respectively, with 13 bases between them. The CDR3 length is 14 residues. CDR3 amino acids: CSVEVQPWEDTQYF. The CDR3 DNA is TGCAGCGTTGAAGTCCAGCCCTGGGAAGATACGCAGTATTTT.

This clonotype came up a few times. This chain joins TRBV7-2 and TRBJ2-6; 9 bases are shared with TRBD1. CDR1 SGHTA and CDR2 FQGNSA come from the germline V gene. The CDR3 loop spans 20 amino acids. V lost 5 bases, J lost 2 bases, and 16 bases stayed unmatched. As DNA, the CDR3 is TGTGCCAGCAGCCAACCCTGGACAGGGGACCTTAGGGCTGGGGCCAACGTCCTGACTTTC. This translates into CASSQPWTGDLRAGANVLTF.

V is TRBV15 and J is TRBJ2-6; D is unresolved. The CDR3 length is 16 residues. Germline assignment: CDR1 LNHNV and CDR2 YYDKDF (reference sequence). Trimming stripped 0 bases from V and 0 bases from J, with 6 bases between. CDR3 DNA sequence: TGTGCCACCAGCAGAGATCTTTTCTCTGGGGCCAACGTCCTGACTTTC. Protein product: CATSRDLFSGANVLTF. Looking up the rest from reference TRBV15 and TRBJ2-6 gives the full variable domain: DAMVIQNPRYQVTQFGKPVTLSCSQTLNHNVMYWYQQKSSQAPKLLFHYYDKDFNNEADTPDNFQSRRPNTSFCFLDIRSPGLGDTAMYLCATSRDLFSGANVLTFGAGSRLTVL.

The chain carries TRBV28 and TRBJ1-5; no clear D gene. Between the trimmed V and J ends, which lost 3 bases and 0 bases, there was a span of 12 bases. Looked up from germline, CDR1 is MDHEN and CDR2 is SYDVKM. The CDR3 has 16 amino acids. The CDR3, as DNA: TGTGCCAGCAGTTTTAGTCGGGGATATAGCAATCAGCCCCAGCATTTT. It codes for CASSFSRGYSNQPQHF.

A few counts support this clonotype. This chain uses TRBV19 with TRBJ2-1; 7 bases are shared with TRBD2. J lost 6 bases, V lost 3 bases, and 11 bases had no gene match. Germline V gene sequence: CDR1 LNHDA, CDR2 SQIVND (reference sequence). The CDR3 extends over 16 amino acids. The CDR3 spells CASSMIGRGVFNEQFF. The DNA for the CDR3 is TGTGCCAGTAGTATGATAGGACGGGGGGTGTTCAATGAGCAGTTCTTC.

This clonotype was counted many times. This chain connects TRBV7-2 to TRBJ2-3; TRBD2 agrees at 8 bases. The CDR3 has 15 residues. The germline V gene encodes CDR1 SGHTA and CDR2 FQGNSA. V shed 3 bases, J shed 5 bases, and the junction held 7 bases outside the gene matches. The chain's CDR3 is CASSLSGGPGDTQYF. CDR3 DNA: TGTGCCAGCAGCTTGAGCGGGGGCCCGGGAGATACGCAGTATTTT.

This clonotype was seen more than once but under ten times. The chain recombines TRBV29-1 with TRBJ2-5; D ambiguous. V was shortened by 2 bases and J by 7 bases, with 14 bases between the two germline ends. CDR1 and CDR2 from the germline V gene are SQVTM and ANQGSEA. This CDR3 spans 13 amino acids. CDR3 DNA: TGCAGCGTTGAATCCCGCCATTCGGGGACCCAGTACTTC. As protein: CSVESRHSGTQYF. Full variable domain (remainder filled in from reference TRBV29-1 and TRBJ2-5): SAVISQKPSRDICQRGTSLTIQCQVDSQVTMMFWYRQQPGQSLTLIATANQGSEATYESGFVIDKFPISRPNLTFSTLTVSNMSPEDSSIYLCSVESRHSGTQYFGPGTRLLVL.

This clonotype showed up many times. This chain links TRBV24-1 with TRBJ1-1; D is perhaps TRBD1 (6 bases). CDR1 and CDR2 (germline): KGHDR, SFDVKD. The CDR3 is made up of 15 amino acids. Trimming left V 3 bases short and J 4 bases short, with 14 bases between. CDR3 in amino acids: CATSDSLGAATEAFF. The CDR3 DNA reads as TGTGCCACCAGTGATAGTCTGGGGGCGGCCACTGAAGCTTTCTTT.

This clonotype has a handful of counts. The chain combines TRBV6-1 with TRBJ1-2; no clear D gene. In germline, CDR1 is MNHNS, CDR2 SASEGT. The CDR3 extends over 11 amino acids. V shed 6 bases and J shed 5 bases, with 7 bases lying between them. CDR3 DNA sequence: TGTGCCAGCAGGCTGGAGTATGGCTACACCTTC. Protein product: CASRLEYGYTF.

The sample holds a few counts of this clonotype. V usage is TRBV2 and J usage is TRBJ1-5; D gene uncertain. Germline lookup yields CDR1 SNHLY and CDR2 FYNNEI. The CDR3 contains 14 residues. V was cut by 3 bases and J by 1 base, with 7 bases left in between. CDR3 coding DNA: TGTGCCAGCAGTGAGTCTGCCAGCAATCAGCCCCAGCATTTT. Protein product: CASSESASNQPQHF.

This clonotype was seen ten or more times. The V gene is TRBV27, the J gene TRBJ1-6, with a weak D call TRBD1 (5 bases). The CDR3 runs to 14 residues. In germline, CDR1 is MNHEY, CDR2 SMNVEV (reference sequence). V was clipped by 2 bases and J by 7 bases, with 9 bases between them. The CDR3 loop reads CASSLRQGNSPLHF. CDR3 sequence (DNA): TGTGCCAGCAGTTTAAGGCAGGGAAATTCACCCCTCCACTTT.

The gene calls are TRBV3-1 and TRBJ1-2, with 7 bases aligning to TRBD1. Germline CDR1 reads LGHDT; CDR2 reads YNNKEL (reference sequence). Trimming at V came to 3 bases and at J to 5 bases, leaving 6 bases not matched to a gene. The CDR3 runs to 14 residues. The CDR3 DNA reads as TGTGCCAGCAGCCACGTAAACAGGGGATATGGCTACACCTTC. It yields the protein CASSHVNRGYGYTF.

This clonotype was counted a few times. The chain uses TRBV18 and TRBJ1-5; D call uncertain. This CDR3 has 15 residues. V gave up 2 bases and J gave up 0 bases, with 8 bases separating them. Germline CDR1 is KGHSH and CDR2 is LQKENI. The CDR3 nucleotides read TGTGCCAGCTCACCAGAACAGAGTAGCAATCAGCCCCAGCATTTT. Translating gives CASSPEQSSNQPQHF.